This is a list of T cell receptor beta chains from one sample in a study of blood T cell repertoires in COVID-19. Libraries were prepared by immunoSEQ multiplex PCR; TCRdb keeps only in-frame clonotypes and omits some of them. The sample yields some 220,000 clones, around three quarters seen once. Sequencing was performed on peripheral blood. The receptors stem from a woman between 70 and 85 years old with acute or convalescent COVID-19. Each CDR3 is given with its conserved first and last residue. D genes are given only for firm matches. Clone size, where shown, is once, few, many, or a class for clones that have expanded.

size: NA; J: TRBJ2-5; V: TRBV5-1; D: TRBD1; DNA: TGCGCCAGCAGCTTGGGGACAGGGAGAGTAGAAGAGACCCAGTACTTC; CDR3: CASSLGTGRVEETQYF
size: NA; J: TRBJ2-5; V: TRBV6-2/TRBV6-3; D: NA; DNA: TGTGCCAGCAGTCTCGTATTGGAGACCCAGTACTTC; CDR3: CASSLVLETQYF
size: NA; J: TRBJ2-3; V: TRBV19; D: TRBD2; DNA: TGTGCCAGTAGTATCGGGGCCGGACTAGCGGGGGGGCAGGTCACAGATACGCAGTATTTT; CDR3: CASSIGAGLAGGQVTDTQYF
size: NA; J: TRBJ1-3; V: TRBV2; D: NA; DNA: TGTGCCAGCAGTGGTCCTTCTACCGGGGACACCATATATTTT; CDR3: CASSGPSTGDTIYF
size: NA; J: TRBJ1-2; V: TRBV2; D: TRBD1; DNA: TGTGCCAGCAGTGTCGTTCAGGGGGCTGTTGGCTACACCTTC; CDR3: CASSVVQGAVGYTF
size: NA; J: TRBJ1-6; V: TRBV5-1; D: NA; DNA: TGCGCCAGCAGTTGGCCCTCGGGAGATTCACCCCTCCACTTT; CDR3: CASSWPSGDSPLHF
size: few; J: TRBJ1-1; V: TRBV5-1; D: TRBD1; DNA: TGCGCCAGCAGCCCAGACAGGGGGAACACTGAAGCTTTCTTT; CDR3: CASSPDRGNTEAFF
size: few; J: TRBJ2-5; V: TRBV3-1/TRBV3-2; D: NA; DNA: TGTGCCAGCAGCTACGGGACTGGGGAAGAGACCCAGTACTTC; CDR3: CASSYGTGEETQYF
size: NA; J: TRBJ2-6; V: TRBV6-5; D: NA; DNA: TGTGCCAGCAGCACAGGGTCTGGGGCCAACGTCCTGACTTTC; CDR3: CASSTGSGANVLTF
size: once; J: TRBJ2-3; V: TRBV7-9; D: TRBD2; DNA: TGTGCCAGCAGCTCGGCTAGCGGGGGATATGATACGCAGTATTTT; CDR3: CASSSASGGYDTQYF
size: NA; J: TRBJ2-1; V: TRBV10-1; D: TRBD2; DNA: TGCGCCAGCAGCCCTGGACTAGCGGGGGAAAGTGAGCAGTTCTTC; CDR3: CASSPGLAGESEQFF
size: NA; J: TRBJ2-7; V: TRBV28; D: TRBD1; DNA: TGTGCCAGCAGTTCCCCCGGGACAGGGGAACACGAGCAGTACTTC; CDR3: CASSSPGTGEHEQYF
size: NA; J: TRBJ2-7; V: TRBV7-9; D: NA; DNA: TGTGCCAGCAGCTTAGATGGGGCGGACGAGCAGTACTTC; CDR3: CASSLDGADEQYF
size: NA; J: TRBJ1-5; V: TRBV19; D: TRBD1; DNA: TGTGCCAGTAGAAGAGACAGGGGGTATGGAAATCAGCCCCAGCATTTT; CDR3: CASRRDRGYGNQPQHF
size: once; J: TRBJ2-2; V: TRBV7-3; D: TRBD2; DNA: TGTGCCAGCAGGGCCGCGGGGGACCGAAACACCGGGGAGCTGTTTTTT; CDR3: CASRAAGDRNTGELFF
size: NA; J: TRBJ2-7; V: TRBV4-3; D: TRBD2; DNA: TGCGCCAGCAGCCAAGGTAATAGCGGGGGATACGAGCAGTACTTC; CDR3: CASSQGNSGGYEQYF
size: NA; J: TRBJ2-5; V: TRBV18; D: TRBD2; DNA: TGTGCCAGCTCACGGCGGGGGACTGACGGGGAGACCCAGTACTTC; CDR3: CASSRRGTDGETQYF
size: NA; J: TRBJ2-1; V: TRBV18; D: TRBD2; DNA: TGTGCCAGCTCACGGGGACTAGGGGGATACAATGAGCAGTTCTTC; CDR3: CASSRGLGGYNEQFF